What follows is one T cell receptor beta chain and its context. Its antigen is unidentified. This sample was taken from a study of immune evolution from preneoplasia to lung adenocarcinoma. About the research overall: HLA loss of heterozygosity: 6% to 7.5% AIS, about 14% MIA, about 35% ADC, none AAH. General observations from the study: Normal lung had highest clonality; later lesions appeared denser, more diverse. From normal lung to invasive adenocarcinoma, top clone frequencies appeared to decrease.

H&E slides confirmed each diagnosis, reviewed by two pathologists independently. Produced via immunoSEQ multiplex PCR; TCRdb's table is partial and in-frame only. The sample lists fewer than 2,000 clones; approximately 84% were seen once. Sequenced sample: FFPE tissue from an adenomatous hyperplasia lung lesion. Subset reported: atypical adenomatous hyperplasia (AAH), lung preneoplasia. The receptor was derived from a donor aged 70 or older with lung adenocarcinoma.

The CDR3 here is CASSGARADTQYF. CDR3 bases: TGTGCCAGCAGCGGGGCTCGGGCAGATACGCAGTATTTT. The V gene is TRBV5-6, the J gene TRBJ2-3, with D possibly matching TRBD1 (5 bases). V shed 4 bases and J shed 4 bases, with 10 bases lying between them. Looked up from germline, CDR1 is SGHDT and CDR2 is YYEEEE. The CDR3 totals 13 residues.